This T cell receptor (beta chain) was sequenced during a study of blood T cell repertoires in COVID-19 (dated by TCRdb to 2018 to 2020). With regard to the full study: Collaborator samples came from the United States, Italy and Spain and covered acute and convalescent phases of COVID-19. A freely available public database, intended as a resource for researchers studying the immune response to SARS-CoV-2, is where the repertoires were released. Samples were obtained from the ongoing ImmuneRACE study (first 160 participants) and from over 1,000 subjects provided by 6 global collaborators. HLA class I and class II types, where available, came from metadata supplied by the sample provider rather than from assay-based typing. Deeply sampled blood TCRbeta repertoires from subjects exposed to, actively infected with, or recovered from COVID-19 were included in the dataset. Nearly every sample came with metadata listing a de-identified subject ID, COVID-19 status, age in years and sex. The material from the prospective study consisted of cDNA or gDNA derived from T cells, B-cell-depleted T cells, or PBMCs. General study outcomes and caveats: How much clinical and demographic metadata was included differed by source and by participant, and the metadata was provided uncurated.

Worth noting for this clone: No antigen is known for it. The sample holds no much larger clone one base away, and base qualities are not on file. The same CDR3 arises from other DNA sequences in this sample as well.

TCRbeta CDR3 regions were amplified from genomic DNA using the immunoSEQ Assay, a bias-controlled multiplex PCR. The source study handled its data this way. Nucleated cell counts per sample were estimated from amplification of reference gene primers within the assay. Sequence reads were collapsed and filtered to measure the absolute abundance of every unique TCRbeta CDR3 rearrangement. For each sample, productive Simpson clonality was calculated by taking the square root of Simpson's diversity index across productive rearrangements. What TCRdb holds here is the immuneACCESS table cut down to in-frame rearrangements. Part of the clones is not present; checked against another copy, under half of the missing clones reflect an unresolved V gene, and the others are unexplained. The DNA gave D and trimming, while V, J and clone size come from that table. This sample lists approximately 200,000 clones; around 94% were detected once. Clones ranked in the top ten supply approximately 0.8% of the sample.

One collaborating source in Seattle enrolled patients while the patients were actively infected and followed the patients over time throughout the course of disease. Whole blood was collected in K2EDTA tubes by collaborating institutions according to the institutions' own protocols. For TCRbeta analysis, collaborators shipped samples as frozen whole blood, isolated PBMCs, or DNA extracted from either of those sample types. Sample: peripheral blood. This sequence was found in a man between 25 and 39 years old with COVID-19, enrolled during active disease.

The nucleotides read TGTGCCAGCAGTAGGACAGGGACCTACGAGCAGTACTTC. Its protein product is CASSRTGTYEQYF. The sequence is built from TRBV6-5 and TRBJ2-7; the junction holds 8 bases that match TRBD1. V is pruned by 5 bases and J by 2 bases, leaving 2 bases of the junction without a gene match. The CDR1 and CDR2 encoded by the germline V gene are MNHEY and SVGAGI. Reading from cysteine to phenylalanine, the CDR3 counts 13 amino acids. Here the CDR3 DNA is all that survives: 39 bases in frame from base 1.